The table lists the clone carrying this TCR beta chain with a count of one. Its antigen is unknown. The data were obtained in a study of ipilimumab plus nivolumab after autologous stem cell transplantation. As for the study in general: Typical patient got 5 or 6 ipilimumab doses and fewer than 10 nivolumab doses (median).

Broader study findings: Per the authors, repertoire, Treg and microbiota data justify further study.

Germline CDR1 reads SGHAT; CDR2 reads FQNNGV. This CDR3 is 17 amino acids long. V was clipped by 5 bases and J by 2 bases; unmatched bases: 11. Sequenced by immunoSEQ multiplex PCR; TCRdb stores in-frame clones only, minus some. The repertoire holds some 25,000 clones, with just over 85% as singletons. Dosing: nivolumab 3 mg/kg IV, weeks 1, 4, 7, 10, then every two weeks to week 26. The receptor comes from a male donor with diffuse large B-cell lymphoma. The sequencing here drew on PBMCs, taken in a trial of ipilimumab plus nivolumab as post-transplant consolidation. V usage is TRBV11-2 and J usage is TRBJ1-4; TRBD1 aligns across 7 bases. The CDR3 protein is CASSMTGTLSTNEKLFF. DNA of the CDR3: TGTGCCAGCAGCATGACAGGGACTCTATCCACTAATGAAAAACTGTTTTTT.